The 29 T cell receptor beta chains in this list originate from one sample, sequenced in a study of regulatory T cells in long-lasting Graves disease. Construction of TCR beta libraries relied on iRepertoire HTBI primers and on Arm-PCR targeting CDR3 regions. TCRdb reprocessed the multiplex PCR reads with MiXCR, giving one entry per CDR3 protein. The sample holds 450,000 to 600,000 distinct CDR3 sequences, about 14% seen once. Specified time point: newly diagnosed GD, antithyroid drugs for less than 3 months. PBMC-derived RNA was used for the TCR library. The same data also contributed to another study, on T cells in Graves' hyperthyroidism and ophthalmopathy.

This material consisted of peripheral blood mononuclear cells (PBMCs), taken at new diagnosis, from a patient treated with antithyroid drugs. The receptors derive from a young man with Graves disease.

This clonotype was seen repeatedly, ten times or more. J is TRBJ2-2 and V is TRBV19; D ambiguous. CDR1 LNHDA and CDR2 SQIVND come from the germline V gene (reference sequence). Trimming pared 7 bases from V and 1 base from J, leaving 7 bases between. This CDR3 spans 13 amino acids. CDR3 coding DNA: TGTGCCAGTAAGACCGTGAACACCGGGGAGCTGTTTTTT. Protein: CASKTVNTGELFF.

This clonotype was observed many times. The genes are TRBV11-2 and TRBJ1-1; unclear D gene. CDR3 length: 13 residues. V shed 3 bases and J shed 5 bases, with 10 bases lying between them. Germline CDR1 SGHAT, CDR2 FQNNGV. The CDR3 spells CASSFTGRTEAFF. The CDR3, as DNA: TGTGCCAGCAGCTTTACCGGGCGGACTGAAGCTTTCTTT.

Many counts were recorded for this clonotype. This sequence joins TRBV29-1 and TRBJ2-1, with 7 bases lining up with TRBD1. The J segment lost 2 bases and the V segment lost 1 base, leaving 8 bases of the junction unmatched. This CDR3 region has 16 residues. The V gene's germline CDR1 is SQVTM and CDR2 ANQGSEA. CDR3 DNA sequence: TGCAGCGTTGAAGCCTCGGACAGGAAGACCTACAATGAGCAGTTCTTC. It yields the protein CSVEASDRKTYNEQFF.

This clonotype was detected ten times or more. The chain has TRBV6-1 and TRBJ2-7; possible D gene TRBD1, 6 bases. Per germline, CDR1 MNHNS and CDR2 SASEGT. The V end lost 5 bases, the J end lost 5 bases, and 13 bases lay between the germline ends. There are 13 residues in the CDR3. CDR3 residues: CASSTGFIDEQYF. The CDR3 nucleotides read TGTGCCAGCAGTACAGGGTTCATCGACGAGCAGTACTTC.

This clonotype has ten or more counts. The genes are TRBV2 and TRBJ2-6; 9 bases map to TRBD1. The CDR3 is 17 amino acids. V shed 10 bases and J 0 bases; nucleotides not matched to a gene: 10. CDR1 is SNHLY and CDR2 is FYNNEI in the germline V gene. CDR3 nucleotide sequence: TGTGCCACCTACCGGGACAGGGCAAGCTCTGGGGCCAACGTCCTGACTTTC. Translating gives CATYRDRASSGANVLTF.

The V and J genes are TRBV6-1 and TRBJ2-4; a possible D gene is TRBD2 (6 bases). This CDR3 is 14 amino acids long. V shed 5 bases and J shed 6 bases, with 14 bases lying between them. Germline V CDR1 and CDR2: MNHNS, SASEGT. The CDR3 DNA is TGTGCCAGCAGTACCGGGGCGGGGCCAAACATTCAGTACTTC. Its translation: CASSTGAGPNIQYF.

As regards this clonotype: This may be a read error: a much more frequent sequence differs by one nucleotide. The CDR3: CASSSGQQWCGEQYF. The CDR3 DNA reads as TGTGCCAGCAGCTCGGGACAACAATGGTGCGGCGAGCAGTACTTC. This rearrangement joins TRBV7-9 to TRBJ2-7; tentatively, D is TRBD1 (6 bases). CDR1 and CDR2 from the germline V gene are SEHNR and FQNEAQ (reference sequence). The CDR3 is 15 amino acids. Trimming removed 4 bases from V and 6 bases from J, with 19 bases in between.

This clonotype has only a few counts. V usage is TRBV28 and J usage is TRBJ2-2; D gene ambiguous. Germline V lookup: CDR1 MDHEN, CDR2 SYDVKM. The CDR3 is made up of 12 amino acids. The germline V and J ends were trimmed by 7 bases and 7 bases, with 10 bases remaining between them. The CDR3 DNA reads TGTGCCAGCACTGCCGAGGTCGGGGAGCTGTTTTTT. Translated: CASTAEVGELFF.

The table lists this clonotype with many counts. The chain recombines TRBV7-2 with TRBJ2-1; the match to TRBD2 covers 12 bases. CDR3 length: 14 amino acids. The V gene end was trimmed by 2 bases and the J gene end by 8 bases; junction bases not matched to a gene: 1. Germline assignment: CDR1 SGHTA and CDR2 FQGNSA. As DNA, the CDR3 is TGTGCCAGCAGCTTATGGACTAGCGGGGATGAGCAGTTCTTC. It encodes CASSLWTSGDEQFF.

Points on this clonotype: One base away lies a much larger clone, so this may be a sequencing read error. This chain links TRBV7-2 with TRBJ2-7; D is undetermined. With the DNA end fitting TRBJ2-3 better, the J assignment may be wrong. Germline CDR1 reads SGHTA; CDR2 reads FQGNSA. The CDR3 is made up of 16 amino acids. CDR3 DNA sequence: TGTGCCAGCAGCCCTAACAGCTACCCCGGCGCAGATACGCAGTATTTT. Translating it yields CASSPNSYPGADTQYF.

This sequence joins TRBV19 and TRBJ2-7, with TRBD1 as a possible D gene (6 bases). Germline V lookup: CDR1 LNHDA, CDR2 SQIVND (reference sequence). Deletions cut 8 bases from V and 3 bases from J, with 20 bases between. The CDR3 runs to 15 residues. In DNA form, the CDR3 reads TGTGCCAGTTCAATAGGACAGAACATCTTCTACGAGCAGTACTTC. Its translation is CASSIGQNIFYEQYF.

Concerning this clonotype itself: It differs at one base from a far larger clone, so likely a read error. The V call is TRBV6-8, the J call TRBJ2-3; 7 bases are a match to TRBD2. CDR3 length: 15 amino acids. The germline V gene encodes CDR1 MNHGY and CDR2 SAAAGT. Germline trimming cut 2 bases from V and 3 bases from J; bases unmatched to any gene: 5. The DNA for the CDR3 is TGTGCCAGCAGTTACGGACTAGAAGGGACAGATACGCAGTATTTT. Protein: CASSYGLEGTDTQYF.

This clonotype was seen repeatedly, ten times or more. The chain joins TRBV5-1 to TRBJ2-2; no clear D. CDR1 and CDR2 from the germline V gene are SGHRS and YFSETQ. This CDR3 is 15 amino acids long. Deletions cut 5 bases from V and 0 bases from J, with 11 bases between. The CDR3 is CASSYPAPNTGELFF. CDR3 in DNA: TGCGCCAGCAGTTACCCTGCTCCGAACACCGGGGAGCTGTTTTTT.

The sample holds many counts of this clonotype. The chain carries TRBV11-2 and TRBJ2-1; the D gene is possibly TRBD2 (6 bases). Germline-derived CDR1 and CDR2 are SGHAT and FQNNGV. This CDR3 comprises 13 residues. Trimming pared 8 bases from V and 6 bases from J, leaving 14 bases between. The CDR3 protein is CASGAVGGNEQFF. The CDR3 DNA reads as TGTGCCAGCGGTGCGGTCGGGGGCAATGAGCAGTTCTTC.

This clonotype was recorded a few times. This chain links TRBV12-3 or TRBV12-4 with TRBJ2-3, with 11 bases aligning to TRBD2. J lost 3 bases, V lost 8 bases, and 13 bases had no gene match. The CDR3 runs to 17 residues. CDR3 DNA sequence: TGTGCCAGCGCCCATTCGGTAGCGGGAGGGTTGACAGATACGCAGTATTTT. This encodes CASAHSVAGGLTDTQYF.

The V gene is TRBV20-1, the J gene TRBJ2-5; no firm D call. In germline, CDR1 is DFQATT, CDR2 SNEGSKA (reference sequence). Trimming took off 6 bases at V and 2 bases at J, with 10 bases between the two ends. This CDR3 spans 12 amino acids. This CDR3 is CSAPTSQETQYF. The CDR3, as DNA: TGCAGTGCCCCGACATCACAAGAGACCCAGTACTTC.

This clonotype was detected many times. The V and J genes are TRBV7-9 and TRBJ2-7, with D unclear. V was trimmed by 5 bases and J by 5 bases, leaving 13 bases between them. The germline V gene encodes CDR1 SEHNR and CDR2 FQNEAQ (reference sequence). The CDR3 runs 13 residues. CDR3: CASSPTSPNEQYF. The CDR3 coding sequence is TGTGCCAGCAGCCCCACCTCCCCGAACGAGCAGTACTTC. The full variable domain, rest sourced from reference TRBV7-9 and TRBJ2-7, is DTGVSQNPRHKITKRGQNVTFRCDPISEHNRLYWYRQTLGQGPEFLTYFQNEAQLEKSRLLSDRFSAERPKGSFSTLEIQRTEQGDSAMYLCASSPTSPNEQYFGPGTRLTVT.

In its sample, this clonotype was seen many times. The rearrangement uses TRBV11-3 and TRBJ1-3; D call uncertain. In germline, CDR1 is SGHNT, CDR2 YENEEA. CDR3 length: 15 residues. Trimming removed 3 bases at V and 2 bases at J, with 11 bases between. The CDR3 reads CASSFGGSPGNTIYF. The DNA for the CDR3 is TGTGCCAGCAGCTTCGGCGGTTCGCCTGGAAACACCATATATTTT.

The chain joins TRBV16 to TRBJ2-4; no clear D gene. V lost 1 base to trimming and J lost 3 bases, with 13 bases between them. Germline V gene data show CDR1 as KGHSY and CDR2 as FQNENV. This CDR3 is 16 amino acids long. DNA of the CDR3: TGTGCCAGCAGCCAATTTTCAGAGTCGGTCAAAAACATTCAGTACTTC. Translated, it gives CASSQFSESVKNIQYF.

Ten or more counts support this clonotype. This chain connects TRBV27 to TRBJ2-2; D not certain. Germline V gene lookup returns CDR1 MNHEY and CDR2 SMNVEV (reference sequence). V gave up 11 bases and J gave up 3 bases, with 4 bases separating them. The CDR3 loop spans 10 amino acids. The CDR3 DNA reads TGTGCCTTTTACACCGGGGAGCTGTTTTTT. It codes for CAFYTGELFF.

This clonotype showed up many times. The rearrangement joins TRBV29-1 to TRBJ2-5, with 7 bases fitting TRBD2. After removal of 4 bases from V and 5 bases from J, the junction contained 7 bases not matched to a gene. Looked up from germline, CDR1 is SQVTM and CDR2 is ANQGSEA. The CDR3 loop spans 13 amino acids. CDR3 region: CSVVREIGETQYF. The CDR3, as DNA: TGCAGCGTTGTGCGGGAGATCGGGGAGACCCAGTACTTC.

In this sample, this clonotype turned up many times. The chain uses TRBV7-8 and TRBJ2-3, with D unresolved. The CDR3 contains 12 residues. The V end was cut by 8 bases, the J end by 4 bases, with 10 bases between. CDR1 is SGHVS and CDR2 is FQNEAQ in the germline V gene. The CDR3 spells CASGDGSDTQYF. CDR3 coding DNA: TGTGCCAGCGGAGATGGCTCAGATACGCAGTATTTT. The full variable domain, rest sourced from reference TRBV7-8 and TRBJ2-3, is GAGVSQSPRYKVAKRGQDVALRCDPISGHVSLFWYQQALGQGPEFLTYFQNEAQLDKSGLPSDRFFAERPEGSVSTLKIQRTQQEDSAVYLCASGDGSDTQYFGPGTRLTVL.

On this clonotype itself: This may be a read error, as it is one base from a much larger clone. The V call is TRBV27, the J call TRBJ2-5, with D possibly matching TRBD2 (5 bases). Germline-derived CDR1 and CDR2 are MNHEY and SMNVEV (reference sequence). There are 14 residues in the CDR3. V lost 5 bases and J 10 bases, leaving 20 bases between the germline ends. CDR3 protein: CASSPTSLLVNQYF. The CDR3 region has the DNA TGTGCCAGCAGTCCTACGAGTCTACTAGTAAACCAGTACTTC.

This clonotype was seen only a few times. The rearrangement joins TRBV12-3 or TRBV12-4 to TRBJ2-3; D is ambiguous. CDR3 size: 14 residues. The V end lost 10 bases, the J end lost 4 bases, and 18 bases lay between the germline ends. The CDR3 protein is CATRTPAFPDTQYF. The CDR3 coding sequence is TGTGCCACCCGGACCCCTGCGTTCCCAGATACGCAGTATTTT.

There are many counts of this clonotype. This rearrangement joins TRBV7-8 to TRBJ2-2, with unresolved D. Germline CDR1 is SGHVS and CDR2 is FQNEAQ. V lost 5 bases and J 4 bases, leaving 11 bases between the germline ends. The CDR3 sequence is 14 residues long. DNA for the CDR3: TGTGCCAGCAGCCCGATAGGTGCCACCGGGGAGCTGTTTTTT. This translates into CASSPIGATGELFF.

The chain recombines TRBV3-1 with TRBJ2-5, with D possibly TRBD1 on 6 matching bases. V was pared by 6 bases and J by 3 bases, with 14 bases between. CDR1 is LGHDT and CDR2 is YNNKEL in the germline V gene (reference sequence). This CDR3 is built from 14 residues. This CDR3 reads CASRPRTEKETQYF. As DNA, the CDR3 is TGTGCCAGCAGACCTCGGACAGAAAAAGAGACCCAGTACTTC.

This clonotype was detected ten times or more. The V gene is TRBV12-3 or TRBV12-4, the J gene TRBJ1-5, with unresolved D. V lost 6 bases, J lost 0 bases, and 15 bases lay in between. The CDR3 is made up of 16 amino acids. The CDR3 region has the DNA TGTGCCAGCAGCCGCGGGAGACACTTTAGCAATCAGCCCCAGCATTTT. It translates to CASSRGRHFSNQPQHF.

This clonotype was detected ten times or more. V and J are TRBV12-3 or TRBV12-4 and TRBJ1-2; 10 bases are shared with TRBD1. V lost 3 bases to trimming and J lost 9 bases; unmatched junction nucleotides: 7. The CDR3 runs 14 residues. CDR3 protein: CASSFRTGGRSYTF. For the CDR3, the DNA is TGTGCCAGCAGTTTTAGGACAGGGGGTCGTAGCTACACCTTC.

This clonotype was found a few times. The CDR3 region has the DNA TGCGCCAGCAGCTTGGGAGGGACTAGCCGTTACAATGAGCAGTTCTTC. Protein product: CASSLGGTSRYNEQFF. The chain couples TRBV5-1 to TRBJ2-1, with 9 positions matching TRBD2. Trimming cost V 0 bases and J 4 bases; bases outside gene matches: 5. This CDR3 spans 16 amino acids. In germline, CDR1 is SGHRS, CDR2 YFSETQ.